The 32 T cell receptor beta chains presented below share a single source sample, sequenced in a study of cytomegalovirus exposure and HLA in healthy donors. This PCR relied on a set of 60 Vbeta primers and 13 Jbeta primers. The table came from immunoSEQ multiplex PCR; TCRdb's copy has only in-frame clones and leaves some out. Counted here are 70,000 to 95,000 clones, more than 75% occurring once; the ten biggest clones make up 2% to 2.5%. Sequences were obtained from PBMCs. The receptors shown here come from a man younger than 35 in good health and CMV-seronegative.

The V gene is TRBV5-1, the J gene TRBJ2-2; D is undetermined. V was trimmed by 6 bases and J by 0 bases, leaving 3 bases between them. CDR1 is SGHRS and CDR2 is YFSETQ in the germline V gene. The CDR3 runs to 12 residues. The CDR3 nucleotides are TGCGCCAGCATTACGAACACCGGGGAGCTGTTTTTT. It codes for CASITNTGELFF.

The chain is built from TRBV27 and TRBJ2-1, with a possible D match to TRBD1 (6 bases). CDR1 is MNHEY and CDR2 is SMNVEV in the germline V gene (reference sequence). The CDR3 has 15 amino acids. Trimming pared 4 bases from V and 4 bases from J, leaving 14 bases between. The CDR3 nucleotides read TGTGCCAGCAGTTCACAGGTAGGGGGTTACAATGAGCAGTTCTTC. Amino acid sequence: CASSSQVGGYNEQFF.

This clone has just a few counts. The chain links TRBV19 to TRBJ2-7, with 8 positions matching TRBD2. The V segment lost 8 bases and the J segment 3 bases; nucleotides outside the gene matches: 6. Germline assignment: CDR1 LNHDA and CDR2 SQIVND (reference sequence). The CDR3 is 13 residues long. The CDR3 here is CASSRGGVYEQYF. CDR3 sequence (DNA): TGTGCCAGTTCCCGGGGGGGCGTCTACGAGCAGTACTTC.

The gene calls are TRBV2 and TRBJ1-1; TRBD1 matches 7 bases. The CDR3 contains 14 residues. V shed 8 bases and J 4 bases; nucleotides not matched to a gene: 10. The germline gives CDR1 SNHLY, CDR2 FYNNEI. CDR3 residues: CASSLSPGGTEAFF. In DNA form, the CDR3 reads TGTGCCAGCTCCTTATCCCCAGGGGGCACTGAAGCTTTCTTT.

The J gene is TRBJ1-5, the V gene TRBV9, with D hard to call. V was trimmed by 4 bases and J by 5 bases, leaving 10 bases between them. From germline, CDR1 is SGDLS and CDR2 YYNGEE. The CDR3 consists of 13 residues. The CDR3 DNA is TGTGCCAGCAGCCCATTCAGTGATCAGCCCCAGCATTTT. This sequence encodes CASSPFSDQPQHF.

The rearrangement links TRBV18 to TRBJ2-7, with 8 nucleotides matching TRBD1. J lost 3 bases, V lost 4 bases, and 2 bases had no gene match. The CDR3 has 13 amino acids. Germline CDR1 and CDR2: KGHSH and LQKENI. DNA of the CDR3: TGTGCCAGCTCACAGGACAGGGTCTACGAGCAGTACTTC. Amino acid sequence: CASSQDRVYEQYF.

The sample holds one count of this clone. The chain recombines TRBV11-2 with TRBJ2-1; 10 nucleotides match TRBD1. CDR3 length equals 12 residues. Per the germline V gene, CDR1 is SGHAT and CDR2 is FQNNGV. V was pared by 5 bases and J by 10 bases, with 2 bases of the junction left unmatched. Here the CDR3 DNA reads TGTGCCAGCAGCCTGACAGGGGGCGAGCAGTTCTTC. Protein product: CASSLTGGEQFF.

The V and J genes are TRBV11-3 and TRBJ2-7; 7 bases agree with TRBD1. CDR3 length equals 13 residues. Germline-derived CDR1 and CDR2 are SGHNT and YENEEA. V lost 5 bases to trimming and J lost 0 bases; unmatched junction nucleotides: 1. CDR3 region: CASSDRDSYEQYF. Here the CDR3 DNA reads TGTGCCAGCAGCGACAGGGACTCCTACGAGCAGTACTTC.

The chain carries TRBV9 and TRBJ2-1; 9 nucleotides line up with TRBD2. Trimming took 0 bases from V and 4 from J; bases not matched to a gene: 5. Germline V lookup: CDR1 SGDLS, CDR2 YYNGEE. The length of the CDR3 is 16 residues. CDR3 in DNA: TGTGCCAGCAGCGTAGGTTCCAGCGGGGGGTACAATGAGCAGTTCTTC. This sequence encodes CASSVGSSGGYNEQFF.

The genes are TRBV20-1 and TRBJ1-1; no clear D. Germline V gives CDR1 DFQATT, CDR2 SNEGSKA (reference sequence). With 2 bases removed from V and 1 base from J, the gap between germline ends came to 2 bases. The CDR3 has 11 residues. CDR3 in DNA: TGCAGTGCTAGACAGAACACTGAAGCTTTCTTT. Its translation is CSARQNTEAFF.

The chain links TRBV5-6 to TRBJ2-7; tentative D call: TRBD1 (6 bases). The V end was cut by 4 bases, the J end by 0 bases, with 11 bases between. The CDR3 length is 14 residues. Germline V gene lookup returns CDR1 SGHDT and CDR2 YYEEEE. The CDR3 nucleotides read TGTGCCAGCAGCGACAGGAAGAGCTCCTACGAGCAGTACTTC. The encoded protein is CASSDRKSSYEQYF.

The CDR3: CASSVLPGGPTGELFF. The DNA of the CDR3 is TGTGCCAGCAGCGTCCTTCCGGGGGGGCCCACCGGGGAGCTGTTTTTT. This chain links TRBV9 with TRBJ2-2, with 8 bases matching TRBD2. V shed 2 bases and J 4 bases; nucleotides not matched to a gene: 7. The CDR3 sequence is 16 residues long. Germline V gene data show CDR1 as SGDLS and CDR2 as YYNGEE.

The chain links TRBV5-1 to TRBJ2-4; D is perhaps TRBD2 (5 bases). V was shortened by 0 bases and J by 7 bases, with 14 bases between the two germline ends. The germline gives CDR1 SGHRS, CDR2 YFSETQ. The CDR3 length is 15 residues. The CDR3 loop is CASSLGGRPTNIQYF. CDR3 in DNA: TGCGCCAGCAGCTTGGGAGGGAGACCCACGAACATTCAGTACTTC.

This chain uses TRBV11-2 with TRBJ1-1; D might be TRBD1 (6 bases). This CDR3 is built from 13 residues. V shed 5 bases and J shed 9 bases, with 16 bases lying between them. Germline V gene sequence: CDR1 SGHAT, CDR2 FQNNGV. Here the CDR3 DNA reads TGTGCCAGCAGCCTATCACAGGGTGTTAAAGCTTTCTTT. This translates into CASSLSQGVKAFF.

The chain combines TRBV11-2 with TRBJ2-3; no definite D call. Between the trimmed V and J ends, which lost 0 bases and 0 bases, there was a span of 7 bases. This CDR3 has 15 residues. Germline values: CDR1 SGHAT, CDR2 FQNNGV. This CDR3 reads CASSLEGYSTDTQYF. CDR3 sequence (DNA): TGTGCCAGCAGCTTAGAGGGCTATAGCACAGATACGCAGTATTTT.

This sequence joins TRBV5-1 and TRBJ1-2; 7 bases match TRBD1. Germline lookup yields CDR1 SGHRS and CDR2 YFSETQ. The CDR3 has 14 residues. V was clipped by 4 bases and J by 5 bases; unmatched bases: 8. The CDR3 is CASSGRQGSYGYTF. In nucleotides, the CDR3 is TGCGCCAGCAGCGGGCGACAGGGTTCTTATGGCTACACCTTC.

The chain is built from TRBV19 and TRBJ1-2, with D hard to call. V gave up 0 bases and J gave up 8 bases, with 16 bases separating them. Germline V gives CDR1 LNHDA, CDR2 SQIVND (reference sequence). The CDR3 is 15 residues long. The CDR3 DNA is TGTGCCAGTAGTATAGATCGGGCACCATCGGGGGGCTACACCTTC. This sequence encodes CASSIDRAPSGGYTF.

The rearrangement links TRBV6-5 to TRBJ2-3, with TRBD2 matching over 8 bases. V shed 5 bases, J shed 11 bases, and the junction held 15 bases outside the gene matches. The CDR3 consists of 15 residues. Germline CDR1 MNHEY, CDR2 SVGAGI. Here the CDR3 reads CASSLSSGPRGGQYF. The CDR3 nucleotides read TGTGCCAGCAGTCTAAGTAGCGGGCCCCGGGGGGGGCAGTATTTT.

The rearrangement joins TRBV6-1 to TRBJ2-5; the D gene is possibly TRBD2 (5 bases). The J call is doubtful: the DNA matches TRBJ2-7 better. The length of the CDR3 is 14 residues. Germline-derived CDR1 and CDR2 are MNHNS and SASEGT. The CDR3 protein is CASNEGGLRYEQYF. CDR3 coding DNA: TGTGCCAGCAACGAGGGTGGGCTACGCTACGAGCAGTACTTC.

This clone was seen once. The chain employs TRBV10-1 and TRBJ2-1; 9 nucleotides agree with TRBD1. Unmatched junction bases numbered 3, after V lost 3 bases and J lost 3 bases. Germline V gene lookup returns CDR1 WNHNN and CDR2 SYGVQD (reference sequence). The CDR3 consists of 15 residues. The DNA for the CDR3 is TGCGCCAGCAGTGACGCGGGACAGGGCTACAATGAGCAGTTCTTC. As protein: CASSDAGQGYNEQFF.

The chain links TRBV2 to TRBJ2-1, with 12 nucleotides matching TRBD2. The CDR3 has 17 amino acids. The V and J ends lost 7 bases and 9 bases, in that order; junction bases with no gene match: 16. Looked up from germline, CDR1 is SNHLY and CDR2 is FYNNEI. For the CDR3, the DNA is TGTGCCAGCACTCAACTAGCGGGGGGCCCTCGGGATAGTGAGCAGTTCTTC. It encodes CASTQLAGGPRDSEQFF.

V is TRBV6-5 and J is TRBJ1-2; TRBD1 agrees at 9 bases. Germline CDR1 is MNHEY and CDR2 is SVGAGI. The CDR3 contains 16 residues. Trimming cost V 0 bases and J 2 bases; bases outside gene matches: 4. The CDR3 DNA reads as TGTGCCAGCAGTTACTCGGGACAGGGTTGGAACTATGGCTACACCTTC. This translates into CASSYSGQGWNYGYTF.

V usage is TRBV6-6 and J usage is TRBJ1-2; D is ambiguous. V was pared by 5 bases and J by 8 bases, with 9 bases between. The CDR3 totals 11 residues. From germline, CDR1 is MNHNY and CDR2 SVGAGI (reference sequence). In nucleotides, the CDR3 is TGTGCCAGCAGTCCGTTAATAGGCTACACCTTC. This translates into CASSPLIGYTF.

The rearrangement links TRBV19 to TRBJ2-5; TRBD2 might be the D (6 bases). CDR1 is LNHDA and CDR2 is SQIVND in the germline V gene (reference sequence). The CDR3 runs to 14 residues. The ends were cut back, 4 bases at V and 1 base at J, with 10 bases in the middle. The chain's CDR3 is CASSNHGGQETQYF. DNA for the CDR3: TGTGCCAGTAGTAACCACGGGGGCCAAGAGACCCAGTACTTC.

This clone was counted once. V is TRBV19 and J is TRBJ1-5; D gene uncertain. V was pared by 4 bases and J by 6 bases, with 10 bases between. Per germline, CDR1 LNHDA and CDR2 SQIVND (reference sequence). The CDR3 runs to 13 residues. CDR3 coding DNA: TGTGCCAGTAGTAATCGGGTGTTTCAGCCCCAGCATTTT. It encodes CASSNRVFQPQHF.

The chain combines TRBV29-1 with TRBJ2-3; maybe TRBD2 (6 bases). The CDR3 spans 20 residues. CDR1 is SQVTM, CDR2 ANQGSEA, per germline. V lost 3 bases and J 1 base, leaving 29 bases between the germline ends. The CDR3 DNA sequence: TGCAGCGTTGAGGGCTCCGGGACTCAGACGGCGGGGTGGGGCACAGATACGCAGTATTTT. Protein: CSVEGSGTQTAGWGTDTQYF.

V usage is TRBV7-3 and J usage is TRBJ2-2, with TRBD2 matching 7 bases. In germline, CDR1 is SGHTA, CDR2 FQGTGA. The CDR3 contains 14 residues. V was pared by 3 bases and J by 4 bases, with 2 bases of the junction left unmatched. DNA of the CDR3: TGTGCCAGCAGCTTTGGGGGGGGCACCGGGGAGCTGTTTTTT. This translates into CASSFGGGTGELFF.

This clone appeared a few times. The chain uses TRBV7-6 and TRBJ1-2; TRBD1 matches 7 bases. The CDR3 runs 14 residues. Trimming took 5 bases from V and 7 from J; bases not matched to a gene: 10. Germline V gene data show CDR1 as SGHVS and CDR2 as FNYEAQ. The CDR3 DNA reads TGTGCCAGCAGCGGACCGGGACAGCTCTCTGGCTACACCTTC. It is translated as CASSGPGQLSGYTF.

The chain has TRBV2 and TRBJ2-2, with D maybe TRBD1 (6 bases). The CDR3 runs 14 residues. Between the trimmed V and J ends, which lost 3 bases and 4 bases, there was a span of 9 bases. CDR1 is SNHLY, CDR2 FYNNEI, per germline. The CDR3 loop reads CASSDLQGTGELFF. For the CDR3, the DNA is TGTGCCAGCAGTGATCTACAGGGCACCGGGGAGCTGTTTTTT.

V gene TRBV9 combines with J gene TRBJ2-7; the match to TRBD2 covers 11 bases. V lost 0 bases and J lost 4; bases outside the gene matches: 6. This CDR3 is built from 16 residues. The germline V gene encodes CDR1 SGDLS and CDR2 YYNGEE. The CDR3 loop reads CASSVDPIAGGYEQYF. Written as DNA, the CDR3 is TGTGCCAGCAGCGTAGACCCCATAGCGGGGGGGTACGAGCAGTACTTC.

The chain uses TRBV7-9 and TRBJ2-7; perhaps TRBD1 as D (5 bases). In germline, CDR1 is SEHNR, CDR2 FQNEAQ (reference sequence). Trimming stripped 1 base from V and 7 bases from J, with 14 bases between. The CDR3 totals 14 residues. The CDR3 loop reads CASSLELTAQEQYF. The CDR3 coding sequence is TGTGCCAGCAGCTTAGAGCTGACAGCTCAAGAGCAGTACTTC. Full variable domain (remainder filled in from reference TRBV7-9 and TRBJ2-7): DTGVSQNPRHKITKRGQNVTFRCDPISEHNRLYWYRQTLGQGPEFLTYFQNEAQLEKSRLLSDRFSAERPKGSFSTLEIQRTEQGDSAMYLCASSLELTAQEQYFGPGTRLTVT.

The genes are TRBV6-1 and TRBJ1-4, with D hard to call. The V and J ends lost 8 bases and 6 bases respectively, with 10 bases between them. Germline CDR1 reads MNHNS; CDR2 reads SASEGT. The CDR3 is 12 residues long. The CDR3 DNA reads as TGTGCCAGCTCAGAACAGTATGAAAAACTGTTTTTT. Encoded protein: CASSEQYEKLFF.